The T cell receptor beta chain under discussion was sequenced for a study of blood T cell repertoires in COVID-19 (TCRdb year 2020). Some background on the complete study: Samples from collaborators originated in the United States, Italy and Spain and spanned both the acute and convalescent phases of COVID-19. HLA class I and class II types, where available, came from metadata supplied by the sample provider rather than from assay-based typing. Samples were obtained from the ongoing ImmuneRACE study (first 160 participants) and from some 1,200 subjects provided by 6 global collaborators. The prospective study material was composed of cDNA or gDNA derived from T cells, B-cell-depleted T cells, or PBMCs. The repertoires were released in a freely available public database meant as a resource for research on the immune response to SARS-CoV-2. The dataset comprised deeply sampled blood TCRbeta repertoires from subjects exposed to, actively infected with, or recovered from COVID-19. Nearly every sample came with metadata listing a de-identified subject ID, COVID-19 status, age in years and sex. Overall study outcomes, separate from this receptor: The amount of clinical and demographic metadata varied by source and participant and was provided uncurated.

Whole blood was collected in K2EDTA tubes by collaborating institutions according to the institutions' own protocols. For TCRbeta analysis, collaborators shipped samples in one of three forms: frozen whole blood, isolated PBMCs, or DNA extracted from either of those sample types. CDR1 LNHDA and CDR2 SQIVND are derived from the germline V gene (reference sequence). The CDR3 holds 13 amino acids from the cysteine to the phenylalanine. Only CDR3 DNA remains: 39 bases, in frame from the first base. V loses 3 bases, J loses 8 bases, and the germline ends lie 10 bases apart. On this clone: The antigen this receptor binds is unknown. Base qualities were left out, and no much larger clone turns up one base away.

TCRbeta CDR3 regions were amplified from genomic DNA using the immunoSEQ Assay, a bias-controlled multiplex PCR. Processing in the source paper ran as follows. Within the assay, amplification of reference gene primers was used to estimate how many nucleated cells each sample contained. To quantify the absolute abundance of each unique TCRbeta CDR3 rearrangement, sequence reads were collapsed and filtered. Productive Simpson clonality was computed per sample as the square root of Simpson's diversity index over productive rearrangements. TCRdb retrieved this table from immuneACCESS and kept in-frame rearrangements only. Not all clones are present; in checked studies, unresolved V genes account for under half, and no reason is known for the remainder. Clonal size and the V and J genes are those of that table, whereas D and trimming came from the DNA. The sample yields about 82,000 clones; around 80% were counted once. Together, the top ten hold almost 7% of the sample.

The rearrangement combines TRBV19 with TRBJ1-4, with an unclear D gene assignment. The sequence was collected from a man in his forties or fifties with active or convalescent COVID-19. The sequencing input was peripheral blood. The DNA sequence reads TGTGCCAGTAGTATGGGCCTTACCGAAAAACTGTTTTTT. Translated, this gives CASSMGLTEKLFF.